A single sample is the source of the 12 T cell receptor beta chains below, sequenced in a study of Graves' ophthalmopathy and Graves' hyperthyroidism. CDR3 regions of TCR beta were amplified from RNA transcripts. In the first round, RT-PCR was carried out with HTBI primers, and a multiplex PCR formed the second round. One entry per CDR3 protein results from TCRdb running MiXCR on the multiplex PCR reads. The data show some 1.1 million distinct CDR3 sequences, less than 45% seen once. Sequenced sample: peripheral blood or thyroid tissue (not recorded which). The origin of the receptors is an adult man with Graves' hyperthyroidism.

V gene TRBV10-3 combines with J gene TRBJ2-7; D possibly matches TRBD1 or TRBD2 (6 bases each). The germline V gene has CDR1 ENHRY and CDR2 SYGVKD. V lost 0 bases and J lost 5, with 11 bases in between. The CDR3 is 14 residues long. CDR3 sequence reads: CAISESGGFDEQYF. The CDR3 DNA reads as TGTGCCATCAGTGAGTCCGGGGGCTTTGACGAGCAGTACTTC.

The table lists this clonotype with a few counts. This chain uses TRBV6-2 or TRBV6-3 with TRBJ1-5; D unresolved. V lost 4 bases and J lost 3, with 10 bases in between. The CDR3 consists of 14 residues. Per the germline V gene, CDR1 is MNHEY and CDR2 is SVGEGT. The CDR3 region has the DNA TGTGCCAGCAGTTCTGGGCGGAACAATCAGCCCCAGCATTTT. Translating gives CASSSGRNNQPQHF.

As concerns this clonotype: This could be a read error, since a much larger clone is one nucleotide away. J is TRBJ1-1 and V is TRBV7-9; D is unresolved. With 2 bases removed from V and 1 base from J, the gap between germline ends came to 17 bases. This CDR3 comprises 17 residues. Germline V gives CDR1 SEHNR, CDR2 FQNEAQ (reference sequence). The CDR3 bases are TGTGCCAGCAGCTTAAAAGCCTTCCGATCGCGGAACACTGAAGCTTTCTTT. This codes for CASSLKAFRSRNTEAFF.

Only a few counts were recorded for this clonotype. This may be a read error, as it is one base from a much larger clone. The chain employs TRBV14 and TRBJ1-1; D gene unclear. Trimming removed 4 bases from V and 4 bases from J, with 10 bases in between. CDR1 and CDR2 (germline): SGHDN, FVKESK. The CDR3 spans 13 residues. The CDR3 nucleotides are TGTGCCAGCAGCCCAGTTAAGTTCACTGAAGCTTTCTTT. It yields the protein CASSPVKFTEAFF.

V is TRBV20-1 and J is TRBJ1-6, with D possibly TRBD1 on 5 matching bases. Germline values: CDR1 DFQATT, CDR2 SNEGSKA (reference sequence). V lost 3 bases, J lost 7 bases, and 13 bases lay in between. The CDR3 covers 14 residues. CDR3 protein: CSASKGRENSPLHF. The DNA of the CDR3 is TGCAGTGCTAGTAAGGGACGGGAAAATTCACCCCTCCACTTT.

The V call is TRBV7-2, the J call TRBJ1-2; D unclear. The CDR3 has 14 residues. Trimming stripped 4 bases from V and 4 bases from J, with 13 bases between. From germline, CDR1 is SGHTA and CDR2 FQGNSA. The CDR3 loop reads CASSSRARGYGYTF. DNA of the CDR3: TGTGCCAGCAGCTCAAGGGCGCGGGGCTATGGCTACACCTTC.

A remark on this clonotype: Germline and junction disagree at one end, which may indicate a read error. The gene calls are TRBV10-2 and TRBJ2-7; 8 bases map to TRBD1. Germline CDR1 and CDR2: WSHSY and SAAADI. The CDR3 is 16 amino acids. This chain's CDR3 is CASSQLDRGSTYGQYF. CDR3 in DNA: TGTGCCAGCAGTCAACTAGACAGGGGAAGTACCTACGGGCAGTACTTC.

Turning to this clonotype: An end of the junction differs from the germline gene, which may be a read error. The rearrangement joins TRBV9 to TRBJ2-2; D is perhaps TRBD1 (6 bases). Germline V CDR1 and CDR2: SGDLS, YYNGEE. The CDR3 covers 12 residues. The CDR3 region is CASSPGAGELSF. Written as DNA, the CDR3 is TGTGCCAGCAGCCCAGGGGCCGGGGAGCTGTCTTTT. The whole variable domain, filled in from reference TRBV9 and TRBJ2-2, reads DSGVTQTPKHLITATGQRVTLRCSPRSGDLSVYWYQQSLDQGLQFLIQYYNGEERAKGNILERFSAQQFPDLHSELNLSSLELGDSALYFCASSPGAGELSFGEGSRLTVL.

As DNA, the CDR3 is TGCGCCAGCAGTGATTCCGATGATCAAGCTTTCTTT. Translating gives CASSDSDDQAFF. The rearrangement uses TRBV10-1 and TRBJ1-1; D call uncertain. This CDR3 region has 12 residues. The V gene's germline CDR1 is WNHNN and CDR2 SYGVQD (reference sequence). The V and J ends lost 3 bases and 9 bases respectively, with 11 bases between them.

This clonotype has just a few counts. A read error may be the cause here, since a much bigger clone is one base away. The chain is built from TRBV20-1 and TRBJ2-7, with D uncertain. Trimming took 5 bases from V and 3 from J, leaving 8 bases between them. Germline V gene sequence: CDR1 DFQATT, CDR2 SNEGSKA (reference sequence). The CDR3 totals 11 residues. The CDR3 DNA sequence: TGCAGTGCTGGGGTTAACTACGAGCAGTACTTC. Protein product: CSAGVNYEQYF.

J is TRBJ2-7 and V is TRBV29-1; D not resolved. From germline, CDR1 is SQVTM and CDR2 ANQGSEA. The CDR3 runs to 12 residues. Trimming took 8 bases from V and 2 from J, leaving 13 bases between them. CDR3 sequence (DNA): TGCAGCTTGGTGAGCAGACCCTACGAGCAGTACTTC. Protein: CSLVSRPYEQYF.

The sample holds a few counts of this clonotype. A read error may account for a junction end that differs from germline. J is TRBJ2-2 and V is TRBV5-1; 7 bases align to TRBD1. This CDR3 is 14 amino acids long. Per germline, CDR1 SGHRS and CDR2 YFSETQ. The CDR3 DNA reads TGTGCCAGCAGCTTACAGGGGCCCACCGGGGAGCTGTTTTTT. Translating it yields CASSLQGPTGELFF. Filled out from reference TRBV5-1 and TRBJ2-2, the complete variable domain reads KAGVTQTPRYLIKTRGQQVTLSCSPISGHRSVSWYQQTPGQGLQFLFEYFSETQRNKGNFPGRFSGRQFSNSRSEMNVSTLELGDSALYLCASSLQGPTGELFFGEGSRLTVL.